This T cell receptor beta chain was recovered during a study of blood T cell repertoires in COVID-19. Authors' processing steps: How many nucleated cells were present was estimated from reference gene primer amplification. Assay: immunoSEQ multiplex PCR; the TCRdb copy retains only in-frame clones and omits some. The D gene and trimming were derived from the DNA, and the V and J assignments and clone size from that table. The sample contains around 620,000 clones, around 90% of which appear only once. The CDR3 is 14 residues long. Germline CDR1 reads MNHEY; CDR2 reads SVGAGI. The V and J ends lost 10 bases and 1 base respectively, with 14 bases between them. This clone was observed a handful of times.

The TCR sequence derives from a woman aged 18-35 years with acute or convalescent COVID-19. The rearrangement joins TRBV6-5 to TRBJ1-5; a weak D match, TRBD1 (6 bases). Specimen: peripheral blood. The CDR3 sequence is CATEGGRSNQPQHF. CDR3 sequence (DNA): TGTGCCACCGAGGGGGGGCGCAGCAATCAGCCCCAGCATTTT.